This T cell receptor (beta chain) was profiled in a study of blood T cell repertoires in COVID-19. About the research overall: Samples representing acute and convalescent COVID-19 were sourced from the United States, Italy and Spain.

V dropped 5 bases and J dropped 0 bases, with 7 bases sitting between them. This CDR3 has 14 residues. Germline CDR1 is LNHNV and CDR2 is YYDKDF (reference sequence). Sequencing was performed with immunoSEQ multiplex PCR; in TCRdb, only in-frame clones are kept and a portion is missing. The top ten hold roughly 4% of the sample, which has around 450,000 clones, around 89% seen once. This receptor was taken from a woman aged 25 to 39 with acute or convalescent COVID-19. What was sequenced was peripheral blood. The genes are TRBV15 and TRBJ1-4; no clear D. The CDR3 here is CATSDWPTNEKLFF. CDR3 coding DNA: TGTGCCACCAGCGATTGGCCAACTAATGAAAAACTGTTTTTT.